The clone carrying this TCR beta chain was seen many times. The antigen remains undetermined. The CDR3 has 13 amino acids. V was trimmed by 1 base and J by 1 base, leaving 5 bases between them. CDR1 SGHRS and CDR2 YFSETQ come from the germline V gene. Conversion of TCR transcripts into cDNA relied on 5'RACE template switching, which added a universal primer site and UMIs. Each CDR3 protein gets one entry after TCRdb re-called the 5' RACE reads with MiXCR. The sample has hundreds of thousands of distinct CDR3 sequences; under 15% are singletons. The source of the sample is a study of T cells after yellow fever vaccination. The overall study: Low-cell-number fractions were prepared with SMART-Seq v4 Ultra Low Input.

General study results and limits: FACS-sorted repertoires might harbor abundant contaminating clonotypes from the bulk population.

The specimen was CD4+ T cells sorted from PBMCs, collected 15 days after the yellow fever booster vaccination. The chain is built from TRBV5-1 and TRBJ1-1; no reliable D call. The sequence was collected from a man younger than 30 who received the YFV17D yellow fever vaccine. Written as DNA, the CDR3 is TGCGCCAGCAGCTTGCAACGGAACACTGAAGCTTTCTTT. Translation gives CASSLQRNTEAFF.